This T cell receptor beta chain is from a study of blood T cell repertoires in COVID-19. Study as a whole: Acute and convalescent COVID-19 samples came from the United States, Italy and Spain.

J was trimmed by 6 bases and V by 4 bases; bases with no gene match: 11. The CDR3 length is 16 residues. Per the germline V gene, CDR1 is MNHEY and CDR2 is SVGAGI. Here immunoSEQ multiplex PCR was the method, and the copy in TCRdb shows in-frame clones only, minus some. The sample lists 200,000 to 300,000 clones; around four fifths were seen once. This sequence was found in a middle-aged man with acute or convalescent COVID-19. The chain links TRBV6-5 to TRBJ2-2, with 7 bases aligning to TRBD1. The sequenced sample consisted of peripheral blood. CDR3 protein: CASSSPPDQGAGELFF. As DNA, the CDR3 is TGTGCCAGCAGTTCCCCGCCCGACCAGGGGGCCGGGGAGCTGTTTTTT.